This is a list of T cell receptor beta chains from one sample in a study of cytomegalovirus exposure and HLA in healthy donors. Profiling relied on immunoSEQ multiplex PCR, and the TCRdb table lists in-frame clones only, not all of them. Among about 150,000 clones listed, around four fifths were seen once. Sequencing was performed on PBMCs. Receptors originate from a woman between 35 and 50 years old in good health and CMV-seronegative. CDR3s include the opening cysteine and the closing phenylalanine or tryptophan. The D gene is left open where the match is weak. Only part of the rows carry a size: once, few, many, or a class if the clone is expanded.

clone size	J gene	V gene	D gene	CDR3 protein	CDR3 DNA
NA	TRBJ1-6	TRBV2	TRBD1	CASSAGTGILNSPLHF	TGTGCCAGCAGTGCCGGGACAGGGATTCTCAATTCACCCCTCCACTTT
NA	TRBJ2-2	TRBV29-1	NA	CSVEREEVTGELFF	TGCAGCGTTGAGAGGGAAGAAGTCACCGGGGAGCTGTTTTTT
NA	TRBJ1-1	TRBV29-1	NA	CSVVGVNTEAFF	TGCAGCGTTGTGGGAGTGAACACTGAAGCTTTCTTT
NA	TRBJ1-2	TRBV9	TRBD1	CASTPNQGDYGYTF	TGTGCCAGCACCCCAAACCAGGGGGACTATGGCTACACCTTC
NA	TRBJ2-7	TRBV7-2	TRBD1	CASRAGTGGRQGYEQYF	TGTGCCAGCAGGGCCGGGACAGGGGGCCGACAAGGTTACGAGCAGTACTTC
NA	TRBJ1-4	TRBV6-1	NA	CASSEGEGGGGEKLFF	TGTGCCAGCAGTGAGGGGGAGGGGGGCGGCGGTGAAAAACTGTTTTTT
NA	TRBJ1-2	TRBV2	NA	CASRYQGVEYGYTF	TGTGCCAGCAGATATCAGGGTGTAGAGTATGGCTACACCTTC
NA	TRBJ1-1	TRBV4-1	NA	CASRTGELNTEAFF	TGCGCCAGCAGGACAGGCGAATTGAACACTGAAGCTTTCTTT
NA	TRBJ1-4	TRBV7-8	NA	CASSFRGDNEKLFF	TGTGCCAGCAGCTTTCGGGGAGATAATGAAAAACTGTTTTTT
NA	TRBJ2-3	TRBV6-5	TRBD1	CASISKTGVSDTQYF	TGTGCCAGCATTTCCAAGACAGGGGTAAGCGATACGCAGTATTTT
NA	TRBJ2-5	TRBV19	TRBD2	CASSIGTSKETQYF	TGTGCCAGTAGTATAGGGACTAGCAAAGAGACCCAGTACTTC
NA	TRBJ1-2	TRBV9	NA	CASSVELRGSNYGYTF	TGTGCCAGCAGCGTCGAACTGAGGGGGAGTAACTATGGCTACACCTTC
NA	TRBJ2-5	TRBV10-1	NA	CASSEEGTFFQETQYF	TGCGCCAGCAGTGAAGAGGGAACGTTTTTCCAAGAGACCCAGTACTTC
NA	TRBJ2-7	TRBV28	TRBD2	CASSSSGGAPWSYEQYF	TGTGCCAGCAGCTCGAGCGGGGGGGCGCCTTGGTCCTACGAGCAGTACTTC
NA	TRBJ2-5	TRBV2	TRBD1	CASRGQGVSQETQYF	TGTGCCAGCAGGGGACAGGGGGTCTCTCAAGAGACCCAGTACTTC
NA	TRBJ2-7	TRBV5-4	TRBD1	CASSLGGTGGWEQYF	TGTGCCAGCAGCTTGGGAGGGACAGGGGGGTGGGAGCAGTACTTC
NA	TRBJ2-3	TRBV28	NA	CASNPPWGSTDTQYF	TGTGCCAGCAACCCCCCTTGGGGCAGCACAGATACGCAGTATTTT
NA	TRBJ1-1	TRBV10-3	NA	CAISPQNTEAFF	TGTGCCATCAGTCCCCAGAACACTGAAGCTTTCTTT
NA	TRBJ2-3	TRBV7-3	TRBD2	CASSLLGGGLTDTQYF	TGTGCCAGCAGCTTACTGGGCGGGGGTTTGACAGATACGCAGTATTTT
NA	TRBJ1-2	TRBV2	TRBD1	CASRGGRGKGYTF	TGTGCCAGCAGGGGGGGCAGGGGGAAAGGCTACACCTTC
NA	TRBJ1-6	TRBV4-2	NA	CASSQVGSSYNSPLHF	TGTGCCAGCAGCCAAGTCGGGAGCTCCTATAATTCACCCCTCCACTTT
NA	TRBJ1-4	TRBV29-1	TRBD1	CSVRRTGGNEKLFF	TGCAGCGTCCGCCGGACAGGTGGTAATGAAAAACTGTTTTTT
NA	TRBJ2-2	TRBV4-3	TRBD2	CASSHPKGSGGQYTGELFF	TGCGCCAGCAGCCACCCCAAGGGTAGCGGGGGGCAGTACACCGGGGAGCTGTTTTTT
NA	TRBJ2-6	TRBV7-3	NA	CASSLTGGANVLTF	TGTGCCAGCAGCTTAACGGGCGGGGCCAACGTCCTGACTTTC
NA	TRBJ1-6	TRBV28	TRBD1	CASRQGQKYGSPLHF	TGTGCCAGCAGGCAGGGACAGAAGTATGGTTCACCCCTCCACTTT
NA	TRBJ2-3	TRBV5-6	TRBD1	CASSPGQYTQYF	TGTGCCAGCAGCCCGGGACAGTATACGCAGTATTTT
NA	TRBJ2-3	TRBV11-2	NA	CASSFTGTSTDTQYF	TGTGCCAGCAGCTTCACCGGGACTAGCACAGATACGCAGTATTTT
NA	TRBJ2-3	TRBV19	TRBD2	CASSDSSAGGFTDTQYF	TGTGCCAGTTCCGACTCATCGGCGGGGGGGTTCACAGATACGCAGTATTTT
NA	TRBJ2-7	TRBV6-5	NA	CASSVASSYEQYF	TGTGCCAGCAGCGTAGCGAGTTCCTACGAGCAGTACTTC
NA	TRBJ2-1	TRBV9	TRBD2	CASSFEAGGVNNEQFF	TGTGCCAGCAGCTTCGAAGCGGGGGGAGTTAACAATGAGCAGTTCTTC
once	TRBJ1-5	TRBV28	NA	CASSSHMDIYQPQHF	TGTGCCAGCAGTTCCCATATGGACATATATCAGCCCCAGCATTTT
NA	TRBJ1-1	TRBV6-5	NA	CASRRSTEAFF	TGTGCCAGCAGAAGGAGCACTGAAGCTTTCTTT
NA	TRBJ2-3	TRBV28	TRBD1	CARSLQGGPRTDTQYF	TGTGCCAGAAGTTTACAGGGGGGCCCCCGTACAGATACGCAGTATTTT